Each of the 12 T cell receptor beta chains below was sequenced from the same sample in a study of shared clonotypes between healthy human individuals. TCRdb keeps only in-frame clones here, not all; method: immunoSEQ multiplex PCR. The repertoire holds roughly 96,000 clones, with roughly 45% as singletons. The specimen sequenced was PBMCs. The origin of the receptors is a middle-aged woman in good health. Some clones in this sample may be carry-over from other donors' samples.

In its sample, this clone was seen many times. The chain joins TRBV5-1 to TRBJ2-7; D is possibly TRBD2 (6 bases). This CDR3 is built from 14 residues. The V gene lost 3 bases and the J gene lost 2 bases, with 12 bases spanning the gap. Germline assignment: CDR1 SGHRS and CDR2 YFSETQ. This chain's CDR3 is CASSSGSGAYEQYF. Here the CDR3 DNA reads TGCGCCAGCAGCTCCGGGAGTGGAGCCTACGAGCAGTACTTC.

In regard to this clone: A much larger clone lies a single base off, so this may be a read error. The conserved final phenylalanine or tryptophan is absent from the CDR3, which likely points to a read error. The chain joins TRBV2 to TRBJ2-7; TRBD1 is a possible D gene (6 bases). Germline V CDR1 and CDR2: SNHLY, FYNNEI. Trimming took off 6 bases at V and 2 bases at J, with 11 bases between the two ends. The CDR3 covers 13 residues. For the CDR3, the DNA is TGTGCCAGCAGACAGGGCCCTACCTACGAGCAGTACCTC. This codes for CASRQGPTYEQYL.

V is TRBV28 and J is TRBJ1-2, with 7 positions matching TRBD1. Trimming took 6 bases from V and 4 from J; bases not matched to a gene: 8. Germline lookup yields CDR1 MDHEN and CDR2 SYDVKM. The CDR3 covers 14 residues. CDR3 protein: CASSPGQDPYGYTF. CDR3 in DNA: TGTGCCAGCAGCCCCGGACAGGACCCCTATGGCTACACCTTC.

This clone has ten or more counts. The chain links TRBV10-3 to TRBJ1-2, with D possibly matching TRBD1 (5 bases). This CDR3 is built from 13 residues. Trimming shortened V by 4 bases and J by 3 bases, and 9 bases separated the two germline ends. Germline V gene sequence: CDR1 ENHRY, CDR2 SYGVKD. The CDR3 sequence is CAISVLGDYGYTF. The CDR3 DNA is TGTGCCATCAGTGTGTTAGGGGACTATGGCTACACCTTC.

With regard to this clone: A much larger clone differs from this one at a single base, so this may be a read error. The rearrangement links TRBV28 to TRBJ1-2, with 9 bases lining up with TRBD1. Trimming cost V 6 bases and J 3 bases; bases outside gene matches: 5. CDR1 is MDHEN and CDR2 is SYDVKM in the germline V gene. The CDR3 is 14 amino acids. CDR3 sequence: CASSPDRGDYGYTF. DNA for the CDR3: TGTGCCAGCAGCCCCGACAGGGGGGACTATGGCTACACCTTC.

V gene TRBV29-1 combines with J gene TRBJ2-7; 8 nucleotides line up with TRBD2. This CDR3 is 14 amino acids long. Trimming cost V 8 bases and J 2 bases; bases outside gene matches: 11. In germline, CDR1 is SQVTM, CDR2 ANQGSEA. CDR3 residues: CSFRTSTGAYEQYF. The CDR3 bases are TGCAGCTTCCGGACTAGCACGGGAGCCTACGAGCAGTACTTC.

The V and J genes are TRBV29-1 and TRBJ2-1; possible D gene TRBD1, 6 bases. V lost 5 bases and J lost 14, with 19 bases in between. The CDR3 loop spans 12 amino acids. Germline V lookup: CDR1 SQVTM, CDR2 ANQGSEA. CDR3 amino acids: CSVSRGPPFEFF. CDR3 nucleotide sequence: TGCAGCGTTTCCAGGGGTCCCCCTTTTGAGTTCTTC.

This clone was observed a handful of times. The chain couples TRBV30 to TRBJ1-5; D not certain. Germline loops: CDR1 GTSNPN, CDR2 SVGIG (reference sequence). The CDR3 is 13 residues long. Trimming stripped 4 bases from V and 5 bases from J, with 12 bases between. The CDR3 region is CAWNLNGDQPQHF. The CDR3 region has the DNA TGTGCCTGGAACCTGAACGGAGATCAGCCCCAGCATTTT.

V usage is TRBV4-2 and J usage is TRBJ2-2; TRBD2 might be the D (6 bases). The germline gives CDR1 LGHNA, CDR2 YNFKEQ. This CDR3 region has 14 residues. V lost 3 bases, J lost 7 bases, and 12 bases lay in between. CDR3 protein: CASSQPWGVGELFF. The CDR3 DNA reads TGTGCCAGCAGCCAGCCCTGGGGGGTCGGGGAGCTGTTTTTT.

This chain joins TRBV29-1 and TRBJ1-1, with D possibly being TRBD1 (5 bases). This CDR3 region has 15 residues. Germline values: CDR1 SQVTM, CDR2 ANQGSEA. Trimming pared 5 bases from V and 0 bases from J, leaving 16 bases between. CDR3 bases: TGCAGCGTTCTCGAGGCAGGGAGAATGAACACTGAAGCTTTCTTT. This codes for CSVLEAGRMNTEAFF.

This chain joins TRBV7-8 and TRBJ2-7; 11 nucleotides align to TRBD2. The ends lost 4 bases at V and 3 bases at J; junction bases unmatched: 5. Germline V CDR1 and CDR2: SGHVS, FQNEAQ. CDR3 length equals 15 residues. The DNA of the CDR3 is TGTGCCAGCAGCTCTCGACTAGCGGGAAGCTACGAGCAGTACTTC. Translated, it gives CASSSRLAGSYEQYF. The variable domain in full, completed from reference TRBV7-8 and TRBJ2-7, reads GAGVSQSPRYKVAKRGQDVALRCDPISGHVSLFWYQQALGQGPEFLTYFQNEAQLDKSGLPSDRFFAERPEGSVSTLKIQRTQQEDSAVYLCASSSRLAGSYEQYFGPGTRLTVT.

The CDR3 DNA reads as TGTGCCAGCAGTCCTACTGGCTACGAGCAGTACTTC. It codes for CASSPTGYEQYF. The chain carries TRBV27 and TRBJ2-7; D is undetermined. V lost 5 bases and J 3 bases, leaving 8 bases between the germline ends. The germline CDR1 and CDR2 sequences are MNHEY and SMNVEV (reference sequence). The CDR3 sequence is 12 residues long.